This record covers a single T cell receptor (beta chain). TCRdb's table, derived via immunoSEQ multiplex PCR, lists solely in-frame clones and lacks some. The data show approximately 12,000 clones, 80% to 90% seen once. The sample is drawn from a study of blood T cell repertoires in COVID-19. Whole-study context: The samples span acute and convalescent COVID-19 from the United States, Italy and Spain. T cells, B-cell-depleted T cells, or PBMCs provided the cDNA or gDNA that served as material.

This CDR3 is built from 14 residues. Deletions cut 4 bases from V and 4 bases from J, with 13 bases between. Germline CDR1 reads LGHNA; CDR2 reads YNFKEQ. This rearrangement joins TRBV4-2 to TRBJ2-5; D might be TRBD2 (5 bases). This TCR derives from a human donor in a cohort sampled during active COVID-19. The sequenced sample consisted of peripheral blood. This chain's CDR3 is CASSRGIGGETQYF. CDR3 nucleotides: TGTGCCAGCAGCCGGGGAATTGGAGGAGAGACCCAGTACTTC.